This TCR beta chain emerged from a study of shared clonotypes between healthy human individuals. Per the germline V gene, CDR1 is SGHTA and CDR2 is FQGTGA. V was trimmed by 0 bases and J by 5 bases, leaving 6 bases between them. This CDR3 spans 13 amino acids. The DNA input per sorted-subset replicate PCR was around 200 ng, corresponding to some 27,000 T cell genomes. Generated by immunoSEQ multiplex PCR, the TCRdb table keeps only in-frame clones and is missing some. The table has roughly 2,500,000 clones, under 95% seen once. Sequencing was performed on naive CD4+ T cells from PBMCs. Subset: CD45RA+ positively selected. The clonotype was recovered from a man younger than 35 in good health. Some clones in this sample may be carry-over from other donors' samples. The genes are TRBV7-3 and TRBJ2-3; no firm D call. CDR3 residues: CASSLTRLDTQYF. DNA of the CDR3: TGTGCCAGCAGCTTAACGAGATTAGATACGCAGTATTTT.